Each of the 9 T cell receptor beta chains below was sequenced from the same sample in a study of OX40 agonist ivuxolimab in advanced cancers. Clones were read by immunoSEQ multiplex PCR, and TCRdb kept only the in-frame ones, dropping some. The sample has some 37,000 clones; 60% to 80% are singletons. This material consisted of CD4+ or CD8+ T cells sorted from blood, taken in a trial of the OX40 agonist ivuxolimab. The receptors come from an adult with an advanced solid tumor such as melanoma, head and neck, liver or kidney cancer.

V and J are TRBV21-1 and TRBJ2-7; whether TRBD2, the table's D call, matches the DNA was not checked. TRBV21-1 is shown as a pseudogene. This CDR3 contains 16 residues. CDR3 bases: TGTGCCAGCAGCTATTGGGGGACTAGCGGGAGTTACGAGCAGTACTTC. Translated, it gives CASSYWGTSGSYEQYF.

The rearrangement uses TRBV6-6 and TRBJ2-3; TRBD1 or TRBD2 may be the D gene (5 bases each). The germline V gene has CDR1 MNHNY and CDR2 SVGAGI (reference sequence). Trimming removed 5 bases from V and 6 bases from J, with 15 bases in between. CDR3 length: 14 amino acids. The CDR3 bases are TGTGCCAGCAGTCCCGAGGGGCTTGCCGATACGCAGTATTTT. Its translation: CASSPEGLADTQYF.

The V call is TRBV5-1, the J call TRBJ2-1; D gene unclear. Trimming pared 0 bases from V and 1 base from J, leaving 5 bases between. CDR3 length: 14 residues. Per the germline V gene, CDR1 is SGHRS and CDR2 is YFSETQ. DNA for the CDR3: TGCGCCAGCAGCTTGGTGGGTTCCTACAATGAGCAGTTCTTC. Its translation is CASSLVGSYNEQFF.

The chain couples TRBV28 to TRBJ1-1; 8 nucleotides agree with TRBD1. Per germline, CDR1 MDHEN and CDR2 SYDVKM. J was trimmed by 5 bases and V by 10 bases; bases with no gene match: 9. This CDR3 is built from 13 residues. CDR3: CATRGQGFTEAFF. The CDR3, as DNA: TGTGCCACCCGAGGACAGGGCTTTACTGAAGCTTTCTTT. The full variable domain, rest sourced from reference TRBV28 and TRBJ1-1, is DVKVTQSSRYLVKRTGEKVFLECVQDMDHENMFWYRQDPGLGLRLIYFSYDVKMKEKGDIPEGYSVSREKKERFSLILESASTNQTSMYLCATRGQGFTEAFFGQGTRLTVV.

Comment on this clone: The same CDR3 is also encoded by other DNA sequences in this sample. The chain employs TRBV2 and TRBJ1-2, with no clear D. Germline values: CDR1 SNHLY, CDR2 FYNNEI. This CDR3 contains 13 residues. The ends were cut back, 0 bases at V and 4 bases at J, with 6 bases in the middle. DNA for the CDR3: TGTGCCAGCAGTGAAGCATCCGGCTATGGCTACACCTTC. Translated, it gives CASSEASGYGYTF.

The rearrangement links TRBV2 to TRBJ2-1; D uncertain. This CDR3 spans 14 amino acids. Germline V lookup: CDR1 SNHLY, CDR2 FYNNEI. Trimming took 2 bases from V and 5 from J, leaving 10 bases between them. In DNA form, the CDR3 reads TGTGCCAGCAGTGAAACCCCACTCGACAATGAGCAGTTCTTC. Translation gives CASSETPLDNEQFF.

V gene TRBV2 combines with J gene TRBJ2-2, with 11 bases aligning to TRBD2. This CDR3 comprises 20 residues. Germline CDR1 SNHLY, CDR2 FYNNEI. With 6 bases clipped from V and 10 bases from J, the junction kept 25 bases outside the gene matches. CDR3 sequence: CASRAPTSGDAWYTGAELFF. The CDR3 DNA follows: TGTGCCAGCAGAGCTCCGACTAGCGGGGACGCGTGGTACACCGGGGCGGAGCTGTTTTTT.

V is TRBV2 and J is TRBJ2-7, with 8 nucleotides matching TRBD2. Germline V lookup: CDR1 SNHLY, CDR2 FYNNEI. The CDR3 has 15 amino acids. Trimming at V came to 7 bases and at J to 1 base, leaving 9 bases not matched to a gene. For the CDR3, the DNA is TGTGCCAGCATCCGCTCCGGGGGGGGATCCTACGAGCAGTACTTC. Translated: CASIRSGGGSYEQYF. Filled out from reference TRBV2 and TRBJ2-7, the complete variable domain reads EPEVTQTPSHQVTQMGQEVILRCVPISNHLYFYWYRQILGQKVEFLVSFYNNEISEKSEIFDDQFSVERPDGSNFTLKIRSTKLEDSAMYFCASIRSGGGSYEQYFGPGTRLTVT.

The CDR3 loop is CASSTLNTEAFF. The CDR3 bases are TGTGCCAGCAGTACATTGAACACTGAAGCTTTCTTT. This chain joins TRBV28 and TRBJ1-1; D ambiguous. Trimming stripped 5 bases from V and 0 bases from J, with 4 bases between. Germline-derived CDR1 and CDR2 are MDHEN and SYDVKM. The CDR3 length is 12 residues.